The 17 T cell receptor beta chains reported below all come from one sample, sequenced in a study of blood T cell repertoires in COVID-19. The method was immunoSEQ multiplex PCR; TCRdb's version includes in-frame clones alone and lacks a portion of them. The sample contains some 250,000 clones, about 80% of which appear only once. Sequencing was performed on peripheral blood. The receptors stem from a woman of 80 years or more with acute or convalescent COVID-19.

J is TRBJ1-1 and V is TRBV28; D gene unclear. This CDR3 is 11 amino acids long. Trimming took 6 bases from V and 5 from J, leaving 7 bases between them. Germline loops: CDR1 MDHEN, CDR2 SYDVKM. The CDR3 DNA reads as TGTGCCAGCAGAAGGGAGACTGAAGCTTTCTTT. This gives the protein CASRRETEAFF.

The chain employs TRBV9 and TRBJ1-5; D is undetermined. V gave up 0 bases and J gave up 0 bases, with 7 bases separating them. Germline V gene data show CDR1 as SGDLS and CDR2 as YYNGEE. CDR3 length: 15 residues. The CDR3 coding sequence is TGTGCCAGCAGCGTAGGGCCGAATAGCAATCAGCCCCAGCATTTT. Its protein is CASSVGPNSNQPQHF.

CDR3 bases: TGTGCCGCGGGGGCCGTGTATAGCGGGGGTGAGACCCAGTACTTC. It codes for CAAGAVYSGGETQYF. The chain carries TRBV28 and TRBJ2-5; TRBD2 matches 9 bases. The CDR3 contains 15 residues. Germline V gene sequence: CDR1 MDHEN, CDR2 SYDVKM. J gave up 5 bases and V 11 bases, and 15 bases lay outside the gene matches. The whole variable domain, remainder taken from reference TRBV28 and TRBJ2-5, is DVKVTQSSRYLVKRTGEKVFLECVQDMDHENMFWYRQDPGLGLRLIYFSYDVKMKEKGDIPEGYSVSREKKERFSLILESASTNQTSMYLCAAGAVYSGGETQYFGPGTRLLVL.

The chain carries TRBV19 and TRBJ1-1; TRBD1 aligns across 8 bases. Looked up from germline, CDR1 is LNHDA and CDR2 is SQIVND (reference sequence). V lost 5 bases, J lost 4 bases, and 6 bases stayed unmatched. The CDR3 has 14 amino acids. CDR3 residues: CASSLRDRLTEAFF. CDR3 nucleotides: TGTGCCAGTAGTCTCCGGGACAGGCTCACTGAAGCTTTCTTT.

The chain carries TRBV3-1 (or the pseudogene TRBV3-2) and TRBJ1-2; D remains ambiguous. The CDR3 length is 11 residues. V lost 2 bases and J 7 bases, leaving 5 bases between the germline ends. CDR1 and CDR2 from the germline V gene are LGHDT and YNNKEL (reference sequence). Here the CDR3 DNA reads TGTGCCAGCAGCCAAAAGAGTGGCTACACCTTC. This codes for CASSQKSGYTF.

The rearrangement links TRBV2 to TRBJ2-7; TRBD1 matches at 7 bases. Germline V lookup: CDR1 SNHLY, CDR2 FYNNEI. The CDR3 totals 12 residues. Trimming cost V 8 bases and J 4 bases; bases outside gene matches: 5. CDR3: CASGDSRYEQYF. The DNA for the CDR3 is TGTGCCAGCGGGGACAGTCGATACGAGCAGTACTTC.

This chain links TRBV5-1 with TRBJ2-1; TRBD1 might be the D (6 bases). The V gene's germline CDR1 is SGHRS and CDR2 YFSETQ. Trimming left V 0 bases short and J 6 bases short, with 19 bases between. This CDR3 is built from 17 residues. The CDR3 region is CASSLVFQGLGSNEQFF. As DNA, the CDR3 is TGCGCCAGCAGCTTGGTTTTCCAGGGGCTCGGATCCAATGAGCAGTTCTTC.

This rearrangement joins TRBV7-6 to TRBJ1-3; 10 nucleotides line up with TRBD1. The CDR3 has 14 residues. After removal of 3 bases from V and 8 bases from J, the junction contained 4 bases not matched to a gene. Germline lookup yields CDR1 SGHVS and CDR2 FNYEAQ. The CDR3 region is CASSLRTGGDTIYF. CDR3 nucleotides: TGTGCCAGCAGCTTGCGGACAGGGGGGGACACCATATATTTT.

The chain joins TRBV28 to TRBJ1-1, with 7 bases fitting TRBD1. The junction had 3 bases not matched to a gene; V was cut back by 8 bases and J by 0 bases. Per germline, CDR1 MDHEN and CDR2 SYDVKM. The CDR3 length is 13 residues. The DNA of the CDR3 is TGTGCCAGCGTGGACAGGTTGAACACTGAAGCTTTCTTT. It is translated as CASVDRLNTEAFF.

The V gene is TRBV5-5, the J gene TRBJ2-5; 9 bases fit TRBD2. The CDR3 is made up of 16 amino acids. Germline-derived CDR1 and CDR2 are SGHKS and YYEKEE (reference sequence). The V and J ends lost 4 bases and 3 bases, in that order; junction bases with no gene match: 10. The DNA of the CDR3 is TGTGCCAGCAGCCCTTCTGGCGGGGGGGGCAAAGAGACCCAGTACTTC. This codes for CASSPSGGGGKETQYF.

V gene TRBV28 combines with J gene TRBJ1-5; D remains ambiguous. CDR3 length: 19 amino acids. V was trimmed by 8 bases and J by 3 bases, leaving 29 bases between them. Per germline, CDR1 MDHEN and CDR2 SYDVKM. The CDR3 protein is CASYPSIPYTRSLNQPQHF. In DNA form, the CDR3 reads TGTGCCAGCTATCCCTCAATTCCTTATACTCGGAGCCTCAATCAGCCCCAGCATTTT.

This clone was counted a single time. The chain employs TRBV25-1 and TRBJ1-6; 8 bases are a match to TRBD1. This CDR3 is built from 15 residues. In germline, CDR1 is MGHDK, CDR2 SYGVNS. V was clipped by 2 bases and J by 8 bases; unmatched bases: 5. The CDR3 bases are TGTGCCAGCAGTGAAACCGGGACAGGCCATTCACCCCTCCACTTT. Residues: CASSETGTGHSPLHF.

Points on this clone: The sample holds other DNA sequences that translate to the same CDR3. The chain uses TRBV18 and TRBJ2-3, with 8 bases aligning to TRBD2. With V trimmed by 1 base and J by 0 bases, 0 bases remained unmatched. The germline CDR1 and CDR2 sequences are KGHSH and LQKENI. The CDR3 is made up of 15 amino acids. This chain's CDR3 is CASSPLAGSTDTQYF. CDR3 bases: TGTGCCAGCTCACCACTAGCGGGGAGCACAGATACGCAGTATTTT. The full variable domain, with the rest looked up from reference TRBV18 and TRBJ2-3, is NAGVMQNPRHLVRRRGQEARLRCSPMKGHSHVYWYRQLPEEGLKFMVYLQKENIIDESGMPKERFSAEFPKEGPSILRIQQVVRGDSAAYFCASSPLAGSTDTQYFGPGTRLTVL.

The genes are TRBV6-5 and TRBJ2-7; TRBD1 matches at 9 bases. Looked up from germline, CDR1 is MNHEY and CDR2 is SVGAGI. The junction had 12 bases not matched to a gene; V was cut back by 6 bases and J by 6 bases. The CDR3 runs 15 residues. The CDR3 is CASSLSPGQGREQYF. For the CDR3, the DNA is TGTGCCAGCAGCCTGTCTCCGGGACAGGGCCGCGAGCAGTACTTC.

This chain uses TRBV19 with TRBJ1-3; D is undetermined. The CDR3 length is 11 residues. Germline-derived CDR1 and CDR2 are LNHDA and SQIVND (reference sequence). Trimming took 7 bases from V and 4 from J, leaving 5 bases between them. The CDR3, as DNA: TGTGCCAGTAATCGGGGAAACACCATATATTTT. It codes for CASNRGNTIYF.

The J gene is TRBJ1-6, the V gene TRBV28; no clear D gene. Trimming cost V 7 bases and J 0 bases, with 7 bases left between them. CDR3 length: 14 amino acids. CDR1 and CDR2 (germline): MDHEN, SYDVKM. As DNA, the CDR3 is TGTGCCAGCAAGTCTAGCTCCTATAATTCACCCCTCCACTTT. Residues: CASKSSSYNSPLHF.

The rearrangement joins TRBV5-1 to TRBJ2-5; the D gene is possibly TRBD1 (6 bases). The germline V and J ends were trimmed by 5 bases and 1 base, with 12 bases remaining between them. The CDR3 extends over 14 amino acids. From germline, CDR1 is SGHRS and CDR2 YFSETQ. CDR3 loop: CASRRSGVQETQYF. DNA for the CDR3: TGCGCCAGCAGGAGGTCAGGGGTCCAAGAGACCCAGTACTTC.